Listed below are T cell receptor beta chains from one sample, sequenced in a study of blood T cell repertoires in COVID-19. Libraries were prepared by immunoSEQ multiplex PCR; TCRdb keeps only in-frame clonotypes and omits some of them. Among fewer than 450,000 clones listed, approximately 88% were seen once. The sample taken for sequencing was PBMCs or T cells enriched from blood (not recorded which). The receptors come from a woman aged 40 to 49 with acute COVID-19. Each CDR3 is given with its conserved first and last residue. The order of the fields is J gene, D gene, V gene, clone size, CDR3 protein, CDR3 DNA. D genes are given only for firm matches. Rows may omit the clone size; those that give it use once, few, many or a size class.

TRBJ2-3	-	TRBV30	-	CAWGRPVDTQYF	TGTGCCTGGGGCCGCCCTGTAGATACGCAGTATTTT
TRBJ1-1	TRBD1	TRBV5-8	few	CASSPPGTGRIGVAFF	TGTGCCAGCAGCCCACCCGGGACAGGGAGGATTGGCGTAGCTTTCTTT
TRBJ2-1	-	TRBV9	-	CASSARTSETYNEQFF	TGTGCCAGCAGCGCTCGGACATCCGAAACCTACAATGAGCAGTTCTTC
TRBJ1-3	-	TRBV4-2	-	CASSQEGGSGNTIYF	TGTGCCAGCAGCCAAGAGGGGGGCTCTGGAAACACCATATATTTT
TRBJ2-6	-	TRBV15	-	CATSGRQDHYSGANVLTF	TGTGCCACCAGCGGGAGACAGGACCACTACTCTGGGGCCAACGTCCTGACTTTC
TRBJ1-3	TRBD1	TRBV7-2	-	CASSTGTGPGNTIYF	TGTGCCAGCAGCACCGGGACAGGGCCCGGAAACACCATATATTTT
TRBJ1-4	-	TRBV7-6	-	CASSTGTEKLFF	TGTGCCAGCAGCACCGGGACAGAAAAACTGTTTTTT
TRBJ2-3	TRBD2	TRBV5-4	-	CASSRGFTSGTTDTQYF	TGTGCCAGCAGCCGAGGGTTTACTAGCGGGACAACAGATACGCAGTATTTT
TRBJ1-1	-	TRBV2	-	CASSRTQTNTEAFF	TGTGCCAGCAGTAGGACACAGACGAACACTGAAGCTTTCTTT
TRBJ2-3	TRBD2	TRBV30	few	CAWRISGGPTDTQYF	TGTGCCTGGAGGATAAGCGGGGGCCCAACAGATACGCAGTATTTT
TRBJ1-1	-	TRBV3-1/TRBV3-2	-	CASSQDRQATGAFF	TGTGCCAGCAGCCAAGATCGTCAGGCAACGGGGGCTTTCTTT
TRBJ1-5	-	TRBV19	-	CASSIDDSTGNQPQHF	TGTGCCAGTAGTATAGATGACTCAACCGGCAATCAGCCCCAGCATTTT
TRBJ1-4	-	TRBV5-1	-	CASSFQGGGEKLFF	TGCGCCAGCAGCTTCCAGGGCGGAGGGGAAAAACTGTTTTTT
TRBJ1-2	-	TRBV5-4	-	CASSLLTGTNYGYTF	TGTGCCAGCAGCTTGTTAACGGGAACTAACTATGGCTACACCTTC
TRBJ2-7	-	TRBV7-9	once	CASSLSQGPYEQYF	TGTGCCAGCAGCTTAAGCCAGGGTCCCTACGAGCAGTACTTC
TRBJ1-5	-	TRBV15	-	CATSREDSYSNQPQHF	TGTGCCACCAGCAGAGAGGACAGCTATAGCAATCAGCCCCAGCATTTT
TRBJ2-5	TRBD2	TRBV5-1	once	CASSTGLAGGVSETQYF	TGCGCCAGCAGCACCGGACTAGCGGGGGGAGTATCGGAGACCCAGTACTTC
TRBJ2-5	-	TRBV5-1	-	CASSFRLAEYQETQYF	TGCGCCAGCAGCTTTAGGCTAGCAGAGTACCAAGAGACCCAGTACTTC